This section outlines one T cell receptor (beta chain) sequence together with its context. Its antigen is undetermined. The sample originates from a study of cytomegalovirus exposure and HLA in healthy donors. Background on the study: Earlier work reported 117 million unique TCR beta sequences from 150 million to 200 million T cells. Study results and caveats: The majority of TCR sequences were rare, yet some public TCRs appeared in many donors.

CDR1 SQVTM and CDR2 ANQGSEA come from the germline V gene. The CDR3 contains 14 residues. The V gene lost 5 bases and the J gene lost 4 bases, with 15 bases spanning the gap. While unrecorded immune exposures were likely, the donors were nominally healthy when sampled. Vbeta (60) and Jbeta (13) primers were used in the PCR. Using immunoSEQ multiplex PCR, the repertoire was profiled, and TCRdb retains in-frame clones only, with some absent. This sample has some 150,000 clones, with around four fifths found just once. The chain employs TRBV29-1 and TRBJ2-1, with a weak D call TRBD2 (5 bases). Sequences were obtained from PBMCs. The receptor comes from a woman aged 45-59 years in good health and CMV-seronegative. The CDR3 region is CSVRPREPYNEQFF. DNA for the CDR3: TGCAGCGTTCGTCCCCGGGAACCTTACAATGAGCAGTTCTTC.